This is a list of T cell receptor beta chains from one sample in a study of PD-L1 blockade in urothelial cancer. Assay used: immunoSEQ multiplex PCR; TCRdb lists only in-frame clones, some missing. Here the sample spans 25,000 to 35,000 clones, around nine tenths being singletons. The starting material was PBMCs, obtained around atezolizumab (anti-PD-L1) treatment. The receptors come from a man aged 50 to 60 with urothelial cancer. Each CDR3 is given with its conserved first and last residue. The D gene is left open where the match is weak. Clone size is not always given. Where it is, it says once, few, many or a class for expanded clones.

CASSAPSGEYNEQFF,TGTGCCAGCAGCGCCCCTAGCGGAGAATACAATGAGCAGTTCTTC,TRBD2,TRBJ2-1,15,.,TRBV9
CASSIGTYEQYF,TGTGCCAGCAGCATCGGGACCTACGAGCAGTACTTC,.,TRBJ2-7,12,.,TRBV7-9
CASSFGTAIPEAFF,TGTGCCAGCAGCTTCGGGACAGCAATACCTGAAGCTTTCTTT,TRBD1,TRBJ1-1,14,few,TRBV7-9
CAWSAAYEQYF,TGTGCCTGGAGTGCCGCCTACGAGCAGTACTTC,.,TRBJ2-7,11,.,TRBV30
CASADWSTYNEQFF,TGTGCTAGTGCGGACTGGTCTACCTACAATGAGCAGTTCTTC,.,TRBJ2-1,14,once,TRBV12-5
CAWSVRNEQFF,TGTGCCTGGAGTGTGAGGAATGAGCAGTTCTTC,.,TRBJ2-1,11,.,TRBV30
CASSLDRAAGNTIYF,TGTGCCAGCAGCTTAGATCGCGCTGCTGGAAACACCATATATTTT,.,TRBJ1-3,15,few,TRBV11-2
CASSPGPQETQYF,TGTGCCAGCAGTCCAGGGCCCCAAGAGACCCAGTACTTC,.,TRBJ2-5,13,.,TRBV6-1
CASSYRSKGAADTQYF,TGTGCCAGCAGCTACCGATCAAAGGGAGCGGCAGATACGCAGTATTTT,.,TRBJ2-3,16,.,TRBV7-9
CASSAFYPPIAYEQYF,TGTGCCAGCAGTGCCTTCTACCCCCCTATCGCCTACGAGCAGTACTTC,.,TRBJ2-7,16,.,TRBV27
CASSTSGRAVSYEQYF,TGTGCCAGCAGCACTAGCGGGAGGGCCGTGTCCTACGAGCAGTACTTC,TRBD2,TRBJ2-7,16,.,TRBV5-8
CASSLTPGNQPQHF,TGTGCCAGCAGCTTAACCCCGGGCAATCAGCCCCAGCATTTT,.,TRBJ1-5,14,.,TRBV7-2
CASSFRGGGDLNEQFF,TGCGCCAGCAGCTTTCGAGGGGGAGGGGACCTTAATGAGCAGTTCTTC,.,TRBJ2-1,16,.,TRBV5-1
CASSPQVLSYEQYF,TGTGCCAGCAGTCCCCAGGTACTCTCCTACGAGCAGTACTTC,.,TRBJ2-7,14,few,TRBV27
CASSPAGQGGPVGNTIYF,TGTGCCAGCTCACCAGCGGGACAGGGGGGCCCCGTTGGAAACACCATATATTTT,TRBD1,TRBJ1-3,18,once,TRBV18
CASSSSLAGGNNEQFF,TGTGCCAGCAGCTCCTCGCTAGCGGGTGGAAACAATGAGCAGTTCTTC,TRBD2,TRBJ2-1,16,.,TRBV7-7
CASSIGQGIADTQYF,TGTGCCAGCAGTATCGGACAGGGGATCGCAGATACGCAGTATTTT,TRBD1,TRBJ2-3,15,once,TRBV28
CASSLAAGGTGELFF,TGCGCCAGCAGCTTGGCGGCAGGGGGTACCGGGGAGCTGTTTTTT,TRBD1,TRBJ2-2,15,.,TRBV5-1
CASSLDSSYNEQFF,TGTGCCAGCAGCTTAGATAGCTCCTACAATGAGCAGTTCTTC,.,TRBJ2-1,14,.,TRBV7-9
CASSEAGGAGEQFF,TGTGCCAGCAGTGAAGCGGGGGGGGCAGGTGAGCAGTTCTTC,.,TRBJ2-1,14,.,TRBV2
CASSVGTGKYEQYF,TGTGCCAGCAGCGTCGGGACAGGGAAGTACGAGCAGTACTTC,TRBD1,TRBJ2-7,14,once,TRBV7-6
CASSFTGYGQPQHF,TGTGCCAGCAGTTTCACAGGGTACGGTCAGCCCCAGCATTTT,.,TRBJ1-5,14,.,TRBV27
CASSIGPPLSTTLYNEQFF,TGTGCCAGCAGCATCGGTCCCCCACTAAGCACCACCCTGTACAATGAGCAGTTCTTC,.,TRBJ2-1,19,.,TRBV7-9
CASRQSQGARNTEAFF,TGTGCCAGCAGGCAGTCTCAGGGGGCCCGGAACACTGAAGCTTTCTTT,TRBD1,TRBJ1-1,16,.,TRBV7-6
CASSESSLHNEQFF,TGCGCCAGCAGTGAGTCCTCACTCCACAATGAGCAGTTCTTC,.,TRBJ2-1,14,.,TRBV10-1
CASSLARQGVNQPQHF,TGTGCCAGCAGCTTAGCGAGACAGGGGGTCAATCAGCCCCAGCATTTT,TRBD1,TRBJ1-5,16,.,TRBV7-8
CASSQGLAEGDEQFF,TGTGCCAGCAGCCAGGGACTAGCGGAAGGAGATGAGCAGTTCTTC,TRBD2,TRBJ2-1,15,once,TRBV7-9
CASIGSWGRALEQYF,TGTGCCAGCATCGGATCCTGGGGGAGGGCCCTCGAGCAGTACTTC,TRBD2,TRBJ2-7,15,.,TRBV28
CASSLLGNQGALYEQYF,TGTGCCAGCAGTTTACTTGGGAATCAGGGGGCTCTCTACGAGCAGTACTTC,TRBD1,TRBJ2-7,17,.,TRBV27
CAWSPLLAGLAKNIQYF,TGTGCCTGGAGTCCCCTACTAGCGGGGCTAGCCAAAAACATTCAGTACTTC,TRBD2,TRBJ2-4,17,.,TRBV30
CASSRGQEEKLFF,TGCGCCAGCAGCCGGGGACAGGAGGAAAAACTGTTTTTT,TRBD1,TRBJ1-4,13,.,TRBV4-1
CASSIVRDRVNEQYF,TGTGCCAGTAGTATAGTCCGGGACAGGGTCAACGAGCAGTACTTC,TRBD1,TRBJ2-7,15,.,TRBV19
CASSNPADTQETQYF,TGTGCCAGCTCAAACCCAGCGGATACCCAAGAGACCCAGTACTTC,.,TRBJ2-5,15,.,TRBV18
CASSQGRGGFANTGELFF,TGTGCCAGCAGCCAAGGGCGCGGGGGGTTCGCGAACACCGGGGAGCTGTTTTTT,TRBD2,TRBJ2-2,18,.,TRBV14
CASSLGTQETQYF,TGTGCCAGCAGTTTAGGGACTCAAGAGACCCAGTACTTC,.,TRBJ2-5,13,.,TRBV27
CAWIDRGLDGYTF,TGTGCCTGGATTGACAGGGGCCTAGATGGCTACACCTTC,TRBD1,TRBJ1-2,13,once,TRBV30
CASSLGESSGNTIYF,TGCGCCAGCAGCTTGGGGGAGAGCTCTGGAAACACCATATATTTT,.,TRBJ1-3,15,once,TRBV5-1
CASSYSGQTRAHGYTF,TGTGCCAGCAGTTACTCCGGACAGACCAGGGCACATGGCTACACCTTC,.,TRBJ1-2,16,.,TRBV6-5
CASSEVGAANEKLFF,TGTGCCAGCAGTGAAGTAGGGGCAGCTAATGAAAAACTGTTTTTT,.,TRBJ1-4,15,.,TRBV2
CASSPGTGGFEQYF,TGCGCCAGCAGCCCCGGGACAGGGGGATTCGAGCAGTACTTC,TRBD1,TRBJ2-7,14,.,TRBV5-1
CASSPRTGGFYNEQFF,TGTGCCAGCTCACCAAGGACAGGGGGATTTTACAATGAGCAGTTCTTC,TRBD1,TRBJ2-1,16,.,TRBV18
CASRLGPQGMNTEAFF,TGTGCCAGCAGGCTAGGTCCGCAGGGAATGAACACTGAAGCTTTCTTT,.,TRBJ1-1,16,once,TRBV7-9